This T cell receptor beta chain was obtained from a study of T cell repertoires in ileal Crohn's disease. Study-level points and caveats: All patients with clonality above 26.8% had endoscopic recurrence. Compared with non-smokers, active smokers at surgery showed more clonal expansions.

Turning to this clone: Its antigen is not known.

The length of the CDR3 is 13 residues. Germline lookup yields CDR1 MNHEY and CDR2 SVGAGI. V was clipped by 10 bases and J by 2 bases; unmatched bases: 8. Adults with ileal or ileocolonic Crohn's disease and an indication for resection were eligible. Assay used: immunoSEQ multiplex PCR; TCRdb lists only in-frame clones, some missing. Of tens of thousands of clones in the sample, 80% are singletons; the top ten hold roughly 20%. The chain carries TRBV6-5 and TRBJ2-7; 7 bases are a match to TRBD2. The sample taken for sequencing was ileal tissue. The clonotype originates from an adult with Crohn's disease. CDR3 loop: CATKRSGTYEQYF. CDR3 nucleotide sequence: TGTGCCACCAAAAGGAGCGGGACCTACGAGCAGTACTTC.